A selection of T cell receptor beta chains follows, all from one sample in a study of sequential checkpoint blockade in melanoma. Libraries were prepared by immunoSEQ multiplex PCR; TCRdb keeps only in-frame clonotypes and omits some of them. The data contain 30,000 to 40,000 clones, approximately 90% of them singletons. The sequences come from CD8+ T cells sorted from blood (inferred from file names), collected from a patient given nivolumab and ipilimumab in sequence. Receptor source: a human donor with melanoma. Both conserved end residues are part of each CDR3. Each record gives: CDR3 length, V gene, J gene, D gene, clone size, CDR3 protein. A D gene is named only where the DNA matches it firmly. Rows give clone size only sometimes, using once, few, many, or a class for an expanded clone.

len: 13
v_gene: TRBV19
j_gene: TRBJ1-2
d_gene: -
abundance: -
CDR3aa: CASSIGGIYGYTF

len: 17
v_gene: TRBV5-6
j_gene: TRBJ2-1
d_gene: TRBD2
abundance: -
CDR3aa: CASSARNSGSGYNEQFF

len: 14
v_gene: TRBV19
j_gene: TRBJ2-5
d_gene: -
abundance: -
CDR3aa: CASAPWAAQETQYF

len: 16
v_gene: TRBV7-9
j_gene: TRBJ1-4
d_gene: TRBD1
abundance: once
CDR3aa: CASSTTTGGTNEKLFF

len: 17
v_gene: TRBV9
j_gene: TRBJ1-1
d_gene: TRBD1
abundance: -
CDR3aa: CASSVLPGQGMGTEAFF

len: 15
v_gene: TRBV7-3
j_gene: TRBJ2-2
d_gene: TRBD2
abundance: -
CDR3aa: CASSLVTSGAGELFF

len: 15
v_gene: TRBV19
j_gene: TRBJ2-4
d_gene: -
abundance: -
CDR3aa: CASSIAGLAKNIQYF

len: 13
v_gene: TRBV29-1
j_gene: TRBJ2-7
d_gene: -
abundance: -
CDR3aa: CSAGRISIGEQYF

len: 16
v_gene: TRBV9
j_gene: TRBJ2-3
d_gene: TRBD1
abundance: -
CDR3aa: CASSDEGTGGKDTQYF

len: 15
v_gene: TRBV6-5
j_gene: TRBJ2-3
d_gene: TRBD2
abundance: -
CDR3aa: CASSRAGGRPDTQYF

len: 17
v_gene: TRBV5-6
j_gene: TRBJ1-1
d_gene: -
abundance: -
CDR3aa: CASSLKTGPGLWTEAFF

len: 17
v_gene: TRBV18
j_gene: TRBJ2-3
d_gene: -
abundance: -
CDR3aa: CASSPPGGLQSTDTQYF

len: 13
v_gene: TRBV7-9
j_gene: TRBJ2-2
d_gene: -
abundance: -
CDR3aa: CASSLKGAGELFF

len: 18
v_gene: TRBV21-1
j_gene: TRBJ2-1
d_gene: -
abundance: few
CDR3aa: CASSGGLAGASSYNEQFF

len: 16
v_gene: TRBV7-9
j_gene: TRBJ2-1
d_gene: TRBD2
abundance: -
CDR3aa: CASSPALAGGWNEQFF

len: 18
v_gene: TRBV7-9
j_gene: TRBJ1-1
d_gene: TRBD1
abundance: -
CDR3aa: CASSFFPGQGVGNTEAFF

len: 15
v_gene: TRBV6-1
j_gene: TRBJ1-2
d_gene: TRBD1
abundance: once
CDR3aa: CASRGTGGARNGYTF

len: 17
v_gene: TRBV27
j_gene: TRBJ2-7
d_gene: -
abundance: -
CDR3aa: CASSLFSAGPLSYEQYF

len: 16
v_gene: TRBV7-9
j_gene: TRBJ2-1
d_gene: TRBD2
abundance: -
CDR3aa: CASSLIPSGNWAEQFF

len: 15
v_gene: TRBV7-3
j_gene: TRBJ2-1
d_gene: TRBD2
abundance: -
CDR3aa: CASSTSASGNDEQFF

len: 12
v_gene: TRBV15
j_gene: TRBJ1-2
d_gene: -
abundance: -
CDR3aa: CATSTNLYGYTF

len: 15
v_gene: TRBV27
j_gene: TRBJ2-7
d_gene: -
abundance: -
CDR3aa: CASSGGGGLFYEQYF

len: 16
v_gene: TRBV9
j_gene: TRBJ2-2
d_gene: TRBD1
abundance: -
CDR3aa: CASSVVAGGNTGELFF

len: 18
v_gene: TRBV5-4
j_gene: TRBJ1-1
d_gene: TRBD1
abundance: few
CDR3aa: CASSPRPMRGRERTEAFF

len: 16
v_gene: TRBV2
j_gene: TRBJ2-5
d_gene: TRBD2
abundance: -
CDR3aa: CASSEAPMPSGETQYF

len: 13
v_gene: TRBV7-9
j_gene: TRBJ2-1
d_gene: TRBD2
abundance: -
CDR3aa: CASSSTSGNEQFF

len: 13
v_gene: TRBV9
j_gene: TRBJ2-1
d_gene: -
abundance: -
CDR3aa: CASSVATWHEQFF

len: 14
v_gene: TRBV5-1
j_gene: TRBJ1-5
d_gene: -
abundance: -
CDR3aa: CASSDGSLNQPQHF

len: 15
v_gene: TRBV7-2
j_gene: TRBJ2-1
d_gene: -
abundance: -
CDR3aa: CASSLAGPAYNEQFF

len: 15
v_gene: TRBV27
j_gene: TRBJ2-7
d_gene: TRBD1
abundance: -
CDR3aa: CASSPTRTGRIEQYF

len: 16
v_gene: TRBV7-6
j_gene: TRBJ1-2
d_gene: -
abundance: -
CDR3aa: CASSLVGGGSWYGYTF

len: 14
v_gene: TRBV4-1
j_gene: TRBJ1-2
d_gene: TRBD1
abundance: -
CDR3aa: CASSPDRGSYGYTF

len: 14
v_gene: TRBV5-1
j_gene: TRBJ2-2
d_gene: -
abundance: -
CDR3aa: CASSFISVAGELFF

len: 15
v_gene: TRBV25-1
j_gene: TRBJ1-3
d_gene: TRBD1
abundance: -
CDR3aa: CARLTGGKRGNTIYF

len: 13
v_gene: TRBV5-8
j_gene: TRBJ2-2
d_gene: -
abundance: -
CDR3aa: CASSLEGAGELFF

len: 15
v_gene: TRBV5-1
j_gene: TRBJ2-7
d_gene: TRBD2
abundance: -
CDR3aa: CASSLGLAGSYEQYF

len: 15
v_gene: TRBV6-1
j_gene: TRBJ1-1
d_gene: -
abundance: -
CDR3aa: CASSDQTGRNTEAFF

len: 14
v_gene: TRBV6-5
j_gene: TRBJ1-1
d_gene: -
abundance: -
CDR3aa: CASSYSPSTAEAFF

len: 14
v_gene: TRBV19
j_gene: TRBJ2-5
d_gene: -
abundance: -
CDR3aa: CASSMGHTAETQYF

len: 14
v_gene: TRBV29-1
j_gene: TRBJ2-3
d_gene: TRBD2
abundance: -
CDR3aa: CSVLGAGGTDTQYF

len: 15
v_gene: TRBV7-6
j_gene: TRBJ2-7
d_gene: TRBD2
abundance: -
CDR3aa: CASSPLAGVGYEQYF

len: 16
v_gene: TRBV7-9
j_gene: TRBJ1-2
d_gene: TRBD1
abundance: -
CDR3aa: CASSLLPDRPSYGYTF

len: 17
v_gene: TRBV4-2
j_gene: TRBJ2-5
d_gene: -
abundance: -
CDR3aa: CASSELGPPDRQETQYF

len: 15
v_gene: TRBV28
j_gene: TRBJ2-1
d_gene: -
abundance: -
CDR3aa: CASSTLYVAYNEQFF

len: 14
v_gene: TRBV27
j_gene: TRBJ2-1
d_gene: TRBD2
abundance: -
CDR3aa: CAERWGGGNNEQFF

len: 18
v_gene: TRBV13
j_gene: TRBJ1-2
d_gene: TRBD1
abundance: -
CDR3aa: CASRMEGFGDSPSYGYTF

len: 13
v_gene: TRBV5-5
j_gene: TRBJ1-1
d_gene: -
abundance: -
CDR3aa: CASSLAGYTEAFF

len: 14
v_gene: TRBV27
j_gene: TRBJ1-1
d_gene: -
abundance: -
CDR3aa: CASSWGLQNTEAFF

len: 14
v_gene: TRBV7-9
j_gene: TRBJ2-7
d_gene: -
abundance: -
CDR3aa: CASSLSELPREQYF